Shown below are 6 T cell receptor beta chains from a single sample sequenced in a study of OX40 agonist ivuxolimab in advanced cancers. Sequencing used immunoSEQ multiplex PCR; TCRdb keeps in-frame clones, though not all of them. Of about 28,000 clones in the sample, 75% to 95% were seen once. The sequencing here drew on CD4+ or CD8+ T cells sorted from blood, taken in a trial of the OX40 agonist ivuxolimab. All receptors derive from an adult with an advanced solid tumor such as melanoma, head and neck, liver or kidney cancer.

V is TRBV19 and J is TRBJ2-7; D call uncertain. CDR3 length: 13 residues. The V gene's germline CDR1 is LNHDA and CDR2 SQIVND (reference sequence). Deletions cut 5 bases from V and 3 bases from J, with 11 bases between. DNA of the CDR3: TGTGCCAGTAGTTTCTCGACACTCTACGAGCAGTACTTC. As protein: CASSFSTLYEQYF.

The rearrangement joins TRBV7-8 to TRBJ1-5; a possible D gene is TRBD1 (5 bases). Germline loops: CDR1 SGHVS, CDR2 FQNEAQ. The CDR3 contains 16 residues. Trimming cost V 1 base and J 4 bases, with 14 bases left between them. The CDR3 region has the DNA TGTGCCAGCAGCTTAGACCAGGGATTATATAATCAGCCCCAGCATTTT. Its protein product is CASSLDQGLYNQPQHF.

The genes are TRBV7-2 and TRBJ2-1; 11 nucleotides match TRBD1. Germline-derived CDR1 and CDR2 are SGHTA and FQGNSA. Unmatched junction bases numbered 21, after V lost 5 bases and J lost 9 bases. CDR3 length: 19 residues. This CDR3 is CASSQTGQGVPVLVAEQFF. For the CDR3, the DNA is TGTGCCAGCAGCCAAACGGGACAGGGGGTTCCGGTACTAGTGGCTGAGCAGTTCTTC.

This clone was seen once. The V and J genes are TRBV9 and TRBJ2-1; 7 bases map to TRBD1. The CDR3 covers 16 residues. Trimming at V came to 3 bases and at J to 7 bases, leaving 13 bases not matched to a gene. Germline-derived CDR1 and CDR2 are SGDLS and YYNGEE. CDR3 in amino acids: CASSGRQGSLLNEQFF. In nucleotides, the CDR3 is TGTGCCAGCAGCGGAAGACAGGGAAGTCTGTTAAATGAGCAGTTCTTC.

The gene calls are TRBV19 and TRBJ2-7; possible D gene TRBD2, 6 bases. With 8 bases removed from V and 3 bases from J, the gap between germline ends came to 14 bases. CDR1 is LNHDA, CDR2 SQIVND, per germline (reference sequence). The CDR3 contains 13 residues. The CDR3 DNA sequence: TGTGCCAGTTTCGGAGGGGATAGCTACGAGCAGTACTTC. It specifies CASFGGDSYEQYF.

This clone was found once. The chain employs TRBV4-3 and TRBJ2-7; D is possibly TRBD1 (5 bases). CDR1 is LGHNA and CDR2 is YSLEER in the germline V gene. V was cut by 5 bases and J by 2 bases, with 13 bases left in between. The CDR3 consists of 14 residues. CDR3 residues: CASSLTDRAYEQYF. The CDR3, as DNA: TGCGCCAGCAGCTTAACCGACAGAGCCTACGAGCAGTACTTC.